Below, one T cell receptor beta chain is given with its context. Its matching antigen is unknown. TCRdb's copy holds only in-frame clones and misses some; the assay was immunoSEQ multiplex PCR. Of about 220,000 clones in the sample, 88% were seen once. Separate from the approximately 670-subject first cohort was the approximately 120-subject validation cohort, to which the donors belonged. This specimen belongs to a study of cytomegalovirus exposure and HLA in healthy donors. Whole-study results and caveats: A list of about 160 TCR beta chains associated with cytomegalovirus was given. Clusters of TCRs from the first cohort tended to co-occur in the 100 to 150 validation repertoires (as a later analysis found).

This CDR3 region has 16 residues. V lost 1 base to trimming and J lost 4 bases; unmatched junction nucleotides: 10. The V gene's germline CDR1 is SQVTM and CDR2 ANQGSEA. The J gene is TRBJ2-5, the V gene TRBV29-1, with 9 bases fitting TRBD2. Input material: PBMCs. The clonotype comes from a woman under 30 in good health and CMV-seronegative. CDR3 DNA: TGCAGCGTTGAAGGTCCAGCGGGAGGCTTTAGAGAGACCCAGTACTTC. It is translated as CSVEGPAGGFRETQYF.